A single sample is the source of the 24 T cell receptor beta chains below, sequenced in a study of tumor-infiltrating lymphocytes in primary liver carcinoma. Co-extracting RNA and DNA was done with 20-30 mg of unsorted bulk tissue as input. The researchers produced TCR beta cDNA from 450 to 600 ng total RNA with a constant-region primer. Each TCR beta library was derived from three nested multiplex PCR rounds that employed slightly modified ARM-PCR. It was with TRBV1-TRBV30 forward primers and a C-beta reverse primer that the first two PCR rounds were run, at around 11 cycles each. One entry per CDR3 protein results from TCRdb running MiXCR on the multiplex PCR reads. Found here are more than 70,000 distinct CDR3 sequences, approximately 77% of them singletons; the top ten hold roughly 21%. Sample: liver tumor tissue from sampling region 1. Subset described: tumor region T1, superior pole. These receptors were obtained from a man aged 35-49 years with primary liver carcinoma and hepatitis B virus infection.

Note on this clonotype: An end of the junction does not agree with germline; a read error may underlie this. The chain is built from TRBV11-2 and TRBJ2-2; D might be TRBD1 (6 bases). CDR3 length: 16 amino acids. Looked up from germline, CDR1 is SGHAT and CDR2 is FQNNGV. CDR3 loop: CASSSRQASNTGEPLF. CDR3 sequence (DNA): TGTGCCAGCAGCTCCAGACAGGCTTCGAACACCGGGGAGCCGCTTTTC.

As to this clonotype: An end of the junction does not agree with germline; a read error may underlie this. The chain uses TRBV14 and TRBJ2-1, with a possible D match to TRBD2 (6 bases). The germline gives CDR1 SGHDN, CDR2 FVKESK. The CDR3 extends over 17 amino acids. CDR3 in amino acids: CASSQSGLRRRHNKQFF. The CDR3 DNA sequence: TGTGCCAGCAGCCAATCGGGACTGCGGCGGCGGCACAATAAGCAGTTCTTC.

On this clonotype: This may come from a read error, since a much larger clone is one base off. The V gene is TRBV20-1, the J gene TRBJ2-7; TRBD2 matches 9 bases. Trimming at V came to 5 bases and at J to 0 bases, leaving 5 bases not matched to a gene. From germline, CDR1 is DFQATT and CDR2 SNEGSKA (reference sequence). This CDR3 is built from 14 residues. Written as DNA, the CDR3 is TGCAGTGCTCCTAGCGGGATGAACTCCTACGAGCAGTACTTC. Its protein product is CSAPSGMNSYEQYF.

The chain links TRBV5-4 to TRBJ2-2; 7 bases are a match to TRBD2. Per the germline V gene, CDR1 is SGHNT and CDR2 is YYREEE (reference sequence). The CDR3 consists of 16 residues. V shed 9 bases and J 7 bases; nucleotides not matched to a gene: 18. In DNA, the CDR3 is TGTGCCATCAGTTCTGGACTAGGTGGGAGGATCGGGGAGCTGTTTTTT. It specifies CAISSGLGGRIGELFF.

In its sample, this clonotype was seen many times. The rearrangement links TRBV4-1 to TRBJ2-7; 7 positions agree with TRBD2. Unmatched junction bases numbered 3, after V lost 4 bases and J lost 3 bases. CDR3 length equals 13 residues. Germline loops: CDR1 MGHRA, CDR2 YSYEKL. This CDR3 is CASSRDYNYEQYF. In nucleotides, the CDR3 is TGCGCCAGCAGCCGGGACTACAACTACGAGCAGTACTTC.

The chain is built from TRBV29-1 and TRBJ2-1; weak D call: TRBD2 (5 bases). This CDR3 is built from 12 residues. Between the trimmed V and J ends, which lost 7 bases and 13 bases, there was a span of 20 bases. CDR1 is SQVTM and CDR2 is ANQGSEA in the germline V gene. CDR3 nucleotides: TGCAGCGGGGAGCTGAATAGCAAAGAACAGTTCTTC. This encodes CSGELNSKEQFF.

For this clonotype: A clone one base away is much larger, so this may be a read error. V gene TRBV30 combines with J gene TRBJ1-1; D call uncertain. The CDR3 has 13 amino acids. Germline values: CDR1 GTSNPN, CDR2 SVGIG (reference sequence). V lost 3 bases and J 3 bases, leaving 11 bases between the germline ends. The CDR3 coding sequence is TGTGCCTGGAGCCCCCCCTGCTACACTGAAGCTTTCTTT. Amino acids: CAWSPPCYTEAFF.

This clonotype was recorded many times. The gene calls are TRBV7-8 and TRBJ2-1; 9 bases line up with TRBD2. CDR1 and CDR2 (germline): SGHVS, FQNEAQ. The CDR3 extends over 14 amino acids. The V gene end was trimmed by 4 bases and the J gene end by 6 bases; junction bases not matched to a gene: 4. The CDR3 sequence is CASSSLAGSNEQFF. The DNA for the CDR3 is TGTGCCAGCAGCTCTCTAGCGGGAAGCAATGAGCAGTTCTTC.

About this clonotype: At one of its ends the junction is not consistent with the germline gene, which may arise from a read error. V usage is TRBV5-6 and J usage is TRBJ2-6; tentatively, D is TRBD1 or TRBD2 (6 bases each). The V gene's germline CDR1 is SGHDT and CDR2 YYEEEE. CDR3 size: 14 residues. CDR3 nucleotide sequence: TGTGCTAGCAGCTTTAGGGGGGAGGCCAACGTCCTGATTTTC. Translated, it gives CASSFRGEANVLIF. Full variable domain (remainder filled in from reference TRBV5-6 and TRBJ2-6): DAGVTQSPTHLIKTRGQQVTLRCSPKSGHDTVSWYQQALGQGPQFIFQYYEEEERQRGNFPDRFSGHQFPNYSSELNVNALLLGDSALYLCASSFRGEANVLIFGAGSRLTVL.

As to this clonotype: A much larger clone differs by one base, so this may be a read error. The CDR3 region is CASSSGGGHTF. CDR3 DNA: TGTGCCAGCAGTTCGGGAGGGGGCCACACCTTC. V usage is TRBV28 and J usage is TRBJ1-2; TRBD1 agrees at 7 bases. The CDR3 sequence is 11 residues long. Trimming removed 4 bases from V and 12 bases from J; junction bases left unmatched: 5. Germline assignment: CDR1 MDHEN and CDR2 SYDVKM.

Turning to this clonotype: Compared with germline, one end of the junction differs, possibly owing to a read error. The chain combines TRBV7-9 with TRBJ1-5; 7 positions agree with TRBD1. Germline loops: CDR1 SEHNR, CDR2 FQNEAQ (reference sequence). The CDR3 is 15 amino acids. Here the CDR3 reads CASTEIGGSNQPQHF. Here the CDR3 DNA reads TGTGCTAGCACCGAGATAGGGGGCAGCAATCAGCCCCAGCATTTT.

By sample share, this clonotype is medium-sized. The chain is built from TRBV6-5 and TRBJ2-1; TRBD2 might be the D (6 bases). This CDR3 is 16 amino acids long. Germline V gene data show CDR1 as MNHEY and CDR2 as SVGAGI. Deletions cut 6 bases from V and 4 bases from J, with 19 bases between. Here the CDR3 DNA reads TGTGCCAGCAGCCCGCGGGGAAGGCTCGGGTACAATGAGCAGTTCTTC. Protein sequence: CASSPRGRLGYNEQFF.

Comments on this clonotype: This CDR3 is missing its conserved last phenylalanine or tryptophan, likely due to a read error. The CDR3 here is CAGGAGEPADTQYS. The CDR3 DNA follows: TGCGCCGGAGGGGCAGGGGAGCCCGCAGATACGCAGTATTCT. This chain connects TRBV11-2 to TRBJ2-3, with D perhaps being TRBD1 or TRBD2 (6 bases each). The germline V gene encodes CDR1 SGHAT and CDR2 FQNNGV. The CDR3 has 14 residues.

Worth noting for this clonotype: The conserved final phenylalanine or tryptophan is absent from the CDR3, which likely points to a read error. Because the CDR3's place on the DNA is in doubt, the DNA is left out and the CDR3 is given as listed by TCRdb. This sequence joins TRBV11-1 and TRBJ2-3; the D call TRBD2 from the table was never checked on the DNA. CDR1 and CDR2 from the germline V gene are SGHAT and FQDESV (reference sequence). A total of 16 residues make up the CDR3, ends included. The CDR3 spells CASSLGTSTQSDTRYS.

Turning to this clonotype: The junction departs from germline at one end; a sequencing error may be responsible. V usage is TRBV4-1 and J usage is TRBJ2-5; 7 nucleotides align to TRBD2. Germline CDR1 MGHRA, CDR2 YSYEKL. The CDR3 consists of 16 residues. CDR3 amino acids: CVSSQAGLVGRETQYF. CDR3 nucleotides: TGCGTCAGCAGCCAGGCTGGACTAGTGGGAAGGGAGACCCAGTACTTC.

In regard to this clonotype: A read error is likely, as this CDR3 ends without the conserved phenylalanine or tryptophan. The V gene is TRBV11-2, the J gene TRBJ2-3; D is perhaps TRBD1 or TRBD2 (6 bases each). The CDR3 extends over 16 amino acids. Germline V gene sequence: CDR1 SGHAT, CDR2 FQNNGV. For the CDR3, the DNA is TGTGACAGCAGCTTAGATGTGGGGGGCATCACAGATACGCAGTATTCT. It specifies CDSSLDVGGITDTQYS.

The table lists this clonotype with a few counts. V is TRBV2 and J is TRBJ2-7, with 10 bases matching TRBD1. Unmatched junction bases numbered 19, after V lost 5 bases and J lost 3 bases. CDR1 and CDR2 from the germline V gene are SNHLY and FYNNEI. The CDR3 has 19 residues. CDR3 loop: CASSFPGQGYLREVYEQYF. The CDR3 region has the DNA TGTGCCAGCAGTTTTCCGGGACAGGGGTACTTGCGGGAGGTCTACGAGCAGTACTTC.

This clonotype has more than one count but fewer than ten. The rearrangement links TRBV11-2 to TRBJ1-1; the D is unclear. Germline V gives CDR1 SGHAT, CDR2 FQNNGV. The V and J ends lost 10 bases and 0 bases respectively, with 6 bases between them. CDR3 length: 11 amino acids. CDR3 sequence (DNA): TGTGCCAACAGACTGAACACTGAAGCTTTCTTT. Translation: CANRLNTEAFF. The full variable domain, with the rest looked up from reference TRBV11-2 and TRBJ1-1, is EAGVAQSPRYKIIEKRQSVAFWCNPISGHATLYWYQQILGQGPKLLIQFQNNGVVDDSQLPKDRFSAERLKGVDSTLKIQPAKLEDSAVYLCANRLNTEAFFGQGTRLTVV.

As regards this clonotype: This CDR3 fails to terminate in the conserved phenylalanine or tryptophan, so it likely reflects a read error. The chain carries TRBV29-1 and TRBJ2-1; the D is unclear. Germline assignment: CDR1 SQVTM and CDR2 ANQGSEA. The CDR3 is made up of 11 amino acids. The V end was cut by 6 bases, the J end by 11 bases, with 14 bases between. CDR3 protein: CSVDKRNKQFI. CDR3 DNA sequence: TGCAGCGTCGATAAGAGGAATAAGCAGTTCATC.

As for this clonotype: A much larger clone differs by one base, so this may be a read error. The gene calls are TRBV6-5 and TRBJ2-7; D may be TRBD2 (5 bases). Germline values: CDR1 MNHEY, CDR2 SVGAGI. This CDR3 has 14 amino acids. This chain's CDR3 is CASSVVSRAYKQYF. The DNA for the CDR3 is TGTGCCAGCTCTGTAGTGTCGAGGGCCTACAAGCAGTACTTC.

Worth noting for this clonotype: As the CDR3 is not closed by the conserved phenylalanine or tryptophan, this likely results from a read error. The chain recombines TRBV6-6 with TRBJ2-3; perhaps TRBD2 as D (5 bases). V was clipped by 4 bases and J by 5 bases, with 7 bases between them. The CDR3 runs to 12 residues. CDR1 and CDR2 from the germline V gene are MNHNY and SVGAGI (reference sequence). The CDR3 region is CASSWERDTQYP. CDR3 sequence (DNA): TGTGCCAGCAGTTGGGAGCGAGATACGCAGTATCCT.

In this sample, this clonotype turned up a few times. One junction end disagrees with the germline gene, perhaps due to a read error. CDR3 sequence: CSVFTRGTDAFF. The CDR3 DNA is TGCAGCGTTTTTACACGGGGCACTGACGCTTTCTTT. The rearrangement links TRBV29-1 to TRBJ1-1, with D possibly TRBD1 on 5 matching bases. This CDR3 spans 12 amino acids. CDR1 and CDR2 (germline): SQVTM, ANQGSEA.

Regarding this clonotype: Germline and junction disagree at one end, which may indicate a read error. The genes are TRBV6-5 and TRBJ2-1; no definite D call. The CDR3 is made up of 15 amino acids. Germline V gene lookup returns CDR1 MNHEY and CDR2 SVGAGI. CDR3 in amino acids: CASSYRTSAGHEQFF. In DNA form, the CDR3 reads TGCGCCAGCAGTTATCGCACATCGGCAGGCCACGAGCAGTTCTTC.

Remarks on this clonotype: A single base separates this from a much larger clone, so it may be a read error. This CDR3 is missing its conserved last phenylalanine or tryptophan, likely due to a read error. The DNA of the CDR3 is TGCGCCAGCTCCTTTTCTCCAGGGGAGGGGGAGACCCAGTACTTA. Its protein product is CASSFSPGEGETQYL. V and J are TRBV5-1 and TRBJ2-5, with D maybe TRBD2 (7 bases). From germline, CDR1 is SGHRS and CDR2 YFSETQ. This CDR3 is 15 amino acids long. V was shortened by 7 bases and J by 5 bases, with 21 bases between the two germline ends.